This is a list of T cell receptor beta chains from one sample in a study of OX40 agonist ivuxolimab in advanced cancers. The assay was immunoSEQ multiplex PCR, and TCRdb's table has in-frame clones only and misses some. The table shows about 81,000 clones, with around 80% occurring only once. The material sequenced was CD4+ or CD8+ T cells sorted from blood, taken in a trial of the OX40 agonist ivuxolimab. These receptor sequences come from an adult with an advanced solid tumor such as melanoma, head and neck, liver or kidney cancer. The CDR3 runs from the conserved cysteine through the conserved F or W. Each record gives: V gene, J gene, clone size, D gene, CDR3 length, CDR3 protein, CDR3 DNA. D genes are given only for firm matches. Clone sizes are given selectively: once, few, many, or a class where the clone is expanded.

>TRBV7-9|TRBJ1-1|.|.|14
CASGRGAGNTEAFF
TGTGCCAGCGGCAGAGGGGCCGGGAACACTGAAGCTTTCTTT
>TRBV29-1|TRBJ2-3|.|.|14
CSVDRRASRDTQYF
TGCAGCGTTGATCGTCGGGCCTCACGAGATACGCAGTATTTT
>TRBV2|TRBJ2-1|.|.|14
CASSESPQGNEQFF
TGTGCCAGCAGTGAGTCCCCCCAGGGGAATGAGCAGTTCTTC
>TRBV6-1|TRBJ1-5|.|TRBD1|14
CASVEGQGNQPQHF
TGTGCCAGCGTTGAGGGACAGGGAAATCAGCCCCAGCATTTT
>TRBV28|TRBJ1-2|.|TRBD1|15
CASSGTGLGNYGYTF
TGTGCCAGCAGCGGGACAGGGCTGGGTAACTATGGCTACACCTTC
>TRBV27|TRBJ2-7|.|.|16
CASSLSAGILFYEQYF
TGTGCCAGCAGTTTATCTGCAGGGATCCTATTCTACGAGCAGTACTTC
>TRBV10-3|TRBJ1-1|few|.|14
CAISVRERNTEAFF
TGTGCCATCAGTGTGAGGGAAAGGAACACTGAAGCTTTCTTT
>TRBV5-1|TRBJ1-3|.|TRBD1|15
CASSSGQGEGNTIYF
TGCGCCAGCAGCTCTGGACAGGGGGAAGGAAACACCATATATTTT
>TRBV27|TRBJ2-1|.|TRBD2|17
CASSSRLAGVSYNEQFF
TGTGCCAGCAGTTCCCGACTAGCGGGGGTGTCCTACAATGAGCAGTTCTTC
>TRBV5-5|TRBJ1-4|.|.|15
CASSLPQGKGEKLFF
TGTGCCAGCAGCTTGCCCCAGGGTAAGGGAGAAAAACTGTTTTTT
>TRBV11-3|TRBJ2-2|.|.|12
CASSLDGGELFF
TGTGCCAGCAGCTTAGATGGCGGGGAGCTGTTTTTT
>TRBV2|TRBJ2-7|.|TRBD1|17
CASSETIPGQASYEQYF
TGTGCCAGCAGTGAAACGATCCCGGGACAGGCATCCTACGAGCAGTACTTC
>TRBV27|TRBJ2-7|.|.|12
CASISFAYEQYF
TGTGCCAGCATCTCCTTCGCCTACGAGCAGTACTTC
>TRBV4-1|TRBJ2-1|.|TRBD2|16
CASSHASGRADHEQFF
TGCGCCAGCAGCCACGCGAGCGGGAGGGCCGATCATGAGCAGTTCTTC
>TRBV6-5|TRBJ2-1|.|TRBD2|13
CASSGRWDDEQFF
TGTGCCAGTAGCGGGAGATGGGATGATGAGCAGTTCTTC
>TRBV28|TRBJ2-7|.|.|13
CASFDREGALIYF
TGTGCCAGCTTCGACAGGGAGGGGGCATTAATTTACTTC
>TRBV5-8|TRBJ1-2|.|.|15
CASSLAQGTYYGYTF
TGTGCCAGCAGCTTGGCGCAGGGGACCTACTATGGCTACACCTTC
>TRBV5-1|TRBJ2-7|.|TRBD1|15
CASSLITGVTNEQYF
TGCGCCAGCAGCTTGATCACAGGGGTGACCAACGAGCAGTACTTC
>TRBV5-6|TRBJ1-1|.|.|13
CASSFGGNTEAFF
TGTGCCAGCAGCTTTGGGGGGAACACTGAAGCTTTCTTT
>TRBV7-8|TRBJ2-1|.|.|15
CASSYRGGRDNEQFF
TGTGCCAGCAGCTACCGAGGGGGGCGCGACAATGAGCAGTTCTTC
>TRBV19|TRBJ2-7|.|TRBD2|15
CASSTLAGSSYEQYF
TGTGCCAGTAGTACACTAGCGGGAAGCTCCTACGAGCAGTACTTC
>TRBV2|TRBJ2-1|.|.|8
CASREQFF
TGTGCCAGCAGGGAGCAGTTCTTC
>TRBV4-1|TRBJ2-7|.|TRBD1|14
CASSWDRGGYEQYF
TGCGCCAGCAGCTGGGACAGGGGTGGGTACGAGCAGTACTTC
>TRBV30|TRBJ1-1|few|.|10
CAWGQYEAFF
TGTGCCTGGGGACAGTATGAAGCTTTCTTT
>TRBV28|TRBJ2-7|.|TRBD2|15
CASRKQAGVSYEQYF
TGTGCCAGCAGGAAACAAGCGGGAGTTTCCTACGAGCAGTACTTC
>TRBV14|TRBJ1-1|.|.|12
CASSQVGLEAFF
TGTGCCAGCAGCCAAGTCGGCCTTGAAGCTTTCTTT
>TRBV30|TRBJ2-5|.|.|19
CAWSVHRFFRDRLQETQYF
TGTGCCTGGAGTGTACATAGGTTTTTCAGGGATAGGCTCCAAGAGACCCAGTACTTC
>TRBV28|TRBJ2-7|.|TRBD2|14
CASSLLTSGYEQYF
TGTGCCAGCAGTTTACTGACTAGCGGCTACGAGCAGTACTTC
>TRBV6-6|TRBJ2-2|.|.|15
CASSFYGGGTGELFF
TGTGCCAGCAGTTTTTACGGGGGCGGCACCGGGGAGCTGTTTTTT
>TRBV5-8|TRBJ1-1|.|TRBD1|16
CASSYEGQLLNTEAFF
TGTGCCAGCAGCTACGAGGGACAGCTCCTAAACACTGAAGCTTTCTTT
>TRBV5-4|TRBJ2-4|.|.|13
CASSPGGKNIQYF
TGTGCCAGCAGCCCGGGCGGGAAAAACATTCAGTACTTC
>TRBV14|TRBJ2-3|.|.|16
CASSQTGTGSTDTQYF
TGTGCCAGCAGCCAAACCGGGACGGGAAGCACAGATACGCAGTATTTT
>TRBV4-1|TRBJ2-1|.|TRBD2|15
CATGPPSGFYNEQFF
TGCGCCACCGGACCGCCTAGCGGCTTCTACAATGAGCAGTTCTTC
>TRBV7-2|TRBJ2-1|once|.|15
CASSRHDGGYNEQFF
TGTGCCAGCAGCCGCCATGATGGCGGCTACAATGAGCAGTTCTTC
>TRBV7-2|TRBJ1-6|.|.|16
CASSFWVASYNSPLHF
TGTGCCAGCAGCTTCTGGGTTGCCTCCTATAATTCACCCCTCCACTTT
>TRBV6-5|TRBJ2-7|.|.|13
CASSTTRSYEQYF
TGTGCCAGCAGTACTACCCGCTCCTACGAGCAGTACTTC
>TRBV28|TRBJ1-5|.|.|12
CASSAGGQPQHF
TGTGCCAGCAGCGCGGGGGGTCAGCCCCAGCATTTT
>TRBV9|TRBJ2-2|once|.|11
CATPNTGELFF
TGTGCCACACCTAACACCGGGGAGCTGTTTTTT
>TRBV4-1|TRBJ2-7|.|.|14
CASSQGPGTYEQYF
TGCGCCAGCAGCCAAGGTCCGGGCACCTACGAGCAGTACTTC
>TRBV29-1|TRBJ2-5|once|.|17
CSVEDNALGGMEETQYF
TGCAGCGTTGAAGATAACGCCCTTGGGGGGATGGAAGAGACCCAGTACTTC
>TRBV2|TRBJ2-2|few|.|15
CASSEAGTYTGELFF
TGTGCCAGCAGTGAGGCGGGAACCTACACCGGGGAGCTGTTTTTT